Shown below are 19 T cell receptor beta chains from a single sample sequenced in a study of human T cells and chemical hapten exposure. TCRdb reanalysed the RACE reads using MiXCR and keeps one entry per CDR3 protein. The sample holds about 110,000 distinct CDR3 sequences; approximately 11% are singletons and the top ten take roughly 3.5%. Time point: patch test 1, 2 weeks after DPC sensitization. Treatment described: therapeutic diphenylcyclopropenone sensitization with weekly scalp DPC. The sample consisted of whole blood, taken in connection with sensitization to the hapten diphenylcyclopropenone (DPC). The receptor source for this set is a middle-aged woman with alopecia areata. Some clones in this sample may be carry-over from other donors' samples.

This clonotype is categorized as medium-sized. The V call is TRBV7-3, the J call TRBJ2-7; 7 nucleotides match TRBD1. This CDR3 contains 15 residues. Per germline, CDR1 SGHTA and CDR2 FQGTGA. The J segment lost 2 bases and the V segment lost 5 bases, leaving 9 bases of the junction unmatched. The CDR3 sequence: CASSPSGTVAYEQYF. CDR3 sequence (DNA): TGTGCCAGCAGCCCATCAGGGACAGTGGCCTACGAGCAGTACTTC.

This clonotype was observed a handful of times. This chain links TRBV7-2 with TRBJ2-7; 9 bases agree with TRBD2. The trim removed 1 base at V and 7 bases at J, leaving 5 bases unmatched. This CDR3 comprises 14 residues. Germline CDR1 reads SGHTA; CDR2 reads FQGNSA. This CDR3 reads CASSLGGSGSEQYF. The CDR3 bases are TGTGCCAGCAGCTTAGGGGGTAGCGGGAGTGAGCAGTACTTC. Drawing the rest from reference TRBV7-2 and TRBJ2-7, the complete variable domain is GAGVSQSPSNKVTEKGKDVELRCDPISGHTALYWYRQSLGQGLEFLIYFQGNSAPDKSGLPSDRFSAERTGGSVSTLTIQRTQQEDSAVYLCASSLGGSGSEQYFGPGTRLTVT.

This clonotype was detected ten times or more. CDR3 nucleotides: TGTGCCAGCTCACCACCTGGTCTGCCCCTAGGGGGCGCGGACACTGAAGCTTTCTTT. This translates into CASSPPGLPLGGADTEAFF. This rearrangement joins TRBV18 to TRBJ1-1; 7 bases are a match to TRBD1. V shed 0 bases and J 3 bases; nucleotides not matched to a gene: 16. CDR3 length: 19 residues. From germline, CDR1 is KGHSH and CDR2 LQKENI.

This clonotype was detected a few times. The chain carries TRBV19 and TRBJ1-2, with D unresolved. The CDR3 is made up of 14 amino acids. Looked up from germline, CDR1 is LNHDA and CDR2 is SQIVND (reference sequence). Trimming took off 3 bases at V and 2 bases at J, with 10 bases between the two ends. The CDR3 region has the DNA TGTGCCAGTAGTATCATCTCCAGAAACTATGGCTACACCTTC. As protein: CASSIISRNYGYTF. The whole variable domain, filled in from reference TRBV19 and TRBJ1-2, reads DGGITQSPKYLFRKEGQNVTLSCEQNLNHDAMYWYRQDPGQGLRLIYYSQIVNDFQKGDIAEGYSVSREKKESFPLTVTSAQKNPTAFYLCASSIISRNYGYTFGSGTRLTVV.

The chain recombines TRBV14 with TRBJ2-3, with TRBD2 as a possible D gene (5 bases). Trimming removed 2 bases at V and 7 bases at J, with 10 bases between. Germline loops: CDR1 SGHDN, CDR2 FVKESK. The CDR3 is 13 amino acids. The CDR3 region has the DNA TGTGCCAGCAGCCAAATACTAGGAAATACGCAGTATTTT. Residues: CASSQILGNTQYF.

This chain connects TRBV10-1 to TRBJ2-1, with 11 bases identical to TRBD1. Per the germline V gene, CDR1 is WNHNN and CDR2 is SYGVQD (reference sequence). This CDR3 is 13 amino acids long. Germline trimming cut 4 bases from V and 8 bases from J; bases unmatched to any gene: 1. This CDR3 is CASSGDRGYEQFF. The CDR3, as DNA: TGCGCCAGCAGTGGGGACAGGGGGTATGAGCAGTTCTTC.

Details on this clonotype: A much larger clonotype is one base distant, so this may be a read error. The chain couples TRBV6-6 to TRBJ2-1; D is possibly TRBD2 (6 bases). Germline CDR1 and CDR2: MNHNY and SVGAGI (reference sequence). The CDR3 sequence is 14 residues long. The V end was cut by 7 bases, the J end by 9 bases, with 19 bases between. CDR3 coding DNA: TGTGCCAGCAATGCGGGGCTAGCGCTGGCTGAGCAGTTCTTC. Translated: CASNAGLALAEQFF.

This clonotype was seen more than once but under ten times. The chain carries TRBV5-1 and TRBJ2-1; perhaps D is TRBD1 or TRBD2 (6 bases each). V was trimmed by 3 bases and J by 10 bases, leaving 17 bases between them. This CDR3 contains 14 residues. Germline CDR1 SGHRS, CDR2 YFSETQ. The CDR3 sequence is CASSSEGERGEQFF. Written as DNA, the CDR3 is TGCGCCAGCAGCTCGGAGGGGGAGAGGGGAGAGCAGTTCTTC.

This clonotype was picked up one time. This chain connects TRBV7-9 to TRBJ1-2; 8 bases are a match to TRBD1. Germline V CDR1 and CDR2: SEHNR, FQNEAQ (reference sequence). This CDR3 comprises 14 residues. Germline trimming cut 5 bases from V and 8 bases from J; bases unmatched to any gene: 10. Written as DNA, the CDR3 is TGTGCCAGCAGCCGAGACAGGGGAGCTGCGGGCTACACCTTC. Its protein is CASSRDRGAAGYTF.

Here the CDR3 DNA reads TGTGCCAGCAGTGATCGGCGGGGCGAGACCCAGTACTTC. Amino acids: CASSDRRGETQYF. This chain uses TRBV6-4 with TRBJ2-5; TRBD2 might be the D (6 bases). The germline V gene has CDR1 MRHNA and CDR2 SNTAGT. The CDR3 runs to 13 residues. Trimming pared 3 bases from V and 5 bases from J, leaving 10 bases between.

This clonotype showed up just a few times. V gene TRBV6-2 or TRBV6-3 combines with J gene TRBJ1-1; 8 nucleotides align to TRBD1. Germline CDR1 and CDR2: MNHEY and SVGEGT. Losses at the gene ends were 3 bases for V and 8 bases for J; bases not matched to a gene: 5. This CDR3 region has 13 residues. CDR3: CASSYGQGTEAFF. The DNA for the CDR3 is TGTGCCAGCAGTTATGGACAGGGAACGGAAGCTTTCTTT.

This clonotype was detected a few times. The rearrangement joins TRBV27 to TRBJ2-3, with a tentative D call TRBD1 (7 bases). The germline V and J ends were trimmed by 3 bases and 0 bases, with 16 bases remaining between them. Germline CDR1 and CDR2: MNHEY and SMNVEV (reference sequence). This CDR3 is 17 amino acids long. CDR3 region: CASSFRTRGVSTDTQYF. CDR3 nucleotides: TGTGCCAGCAGTTTTAGGACCAGGGGGGTGAGCACAGATACGCAGTATTTT.

This clonotype was seen a few times. The chain carries TRBV13 and TRBJ2-1; TRBD2 agrees at 8 bases. Germline V gene lookup returns CDR1 PRHDT and CDR2 FYEKMQ (reference sequence). This CDR3 comprises 14 residues. The trim removed 1 base at V and 7 bases at J, leaving 3 bases unmatched. The CDR3 bases are TGTGCCAGCAGCTTAGATCCTAGCGGGAATGAGCAGTTCTTC. Its protein is CASSLDPSGNEQFF.

This clonotype was picked up a small number of times. The V and J genes are TRBV25-1 and TRBJ2-1; a weak D match, TRBD2 (6 bases). Germline CDR1 is MGHDK and CDR2 is SYGVNS. V was cut by 6 bases and J by 1 base, with 16 bases left in between. This CDR3 comprises 16 residues. The CDR3 sequence: CASRPSGGNSYNEQFF. The CDR3, as DNA: TGTGCCAGCAGGCCTTCTGGCGGGAATTCCTACAATGAGCAGTTCTTC.

This clonotype was seen only a few times. This chain connects TRBV4-3 to TRBJ2-7; D is undetermined. The CDR3 runs 14 residues. Between the trimmed V and J ends, which lost 6 bases and 3 bases, there was a span of 15 bases. Germline CDR1 LGHNA, CDR2 YSLEER. The CDR3 spells CASSIEEVSYEQYF. DNA for the CDR3: TGCGCCAGCAGTATTGAGGAAGTTAGCTACGAGCAGTACTTC.

This clonotype was counted at least ten times. One end of the junction does not line up with germline, which may come from a read error. As DNA, the CDR3 is TGTGCCAGCAGCTCCTTTAATTCACCCCTCCACTTT. Translation gives CASSSFNSPLHF. The gene calls are TRBV7-9 and TRBJ1-6; D gene ambiguous. There are 12 residues in the CDR3. Germline-derived CDR1 and CDR2 are SEHNR and FQNEAQ (reference sequence).

Many counts were recorded for this clonotype. The rearrangement links TRBV5-5 to TRBJ2-7; D gene uncertain. Trimming removed 0 bases from V and 3 bases from J, with 13 bases in between. Germline V gives CDR1 SGHKS, CDR2 YYEKEE (reference sequence). CDR3 length: 15 amino acids. The CDR3 DNA sequence: TGTGCCAGCAGCTTGGGGTGGACGGCCTACTACGAGCAGTACTTC. Translated, it gives CASSLGWTAYYEQYF.

This clonotype has just a few counts. The CDR3 reads CASSQQGQETQYF. The CDR3 nucleotides are TGCGCCAGCAGCCAACAGGGGCAAGAGACCCAGTACTTC. The V call is TRBV4-1, the J call TRBJ2-5; perhaps TRBD1 as D (6 bases). Germline CDR1 and CDR2: MGHRA and YSYEKL. Trimming stripped 2 bases from V and 2 bases from J, with 6 bases between. The CDR3 length is 13 residues.

The CDR3 spells CASSQHTEGRELFF. In DNA form, the CDR3 reads TGCGCCAGCAGCCAGCATACCGAGGGCAGGGAGCTGTTTTTT. V and J are TRBV4-3 and TRBJ2-2; D might be TRBD2 (5 bases). The CDR3 has 14 amino acids. The germline V and J ends were trimmed by 3 bases and 9 bases, with 14 bases remaining between them. Germline CDR1 reads LGHNA; CDR2 reads YSLEER.